What follows are 14 T cell receptor beta chains derived from one specimen sequenced in a study of graft-versus-host responses after intestinal transplantation. Produced via immunoSEQ multiplex PCR; TCRdb's table is partial and in-frame only. Found here are roughly 25,000 clones, 80% to 95% of them singletons; the top ten hold around 0.5%. The material was PBMCs, obtained 18 days after transplant. Receptors originate from a human patient who received an intestinal transplant, so some T cells may come from the graft donor.

The chain recombines TRBV6-6 with TRBJ1-1, with D possibly matching TRBD1 (5 bases). The germline gives CDR1 MNHNY, CDR2 SVGAGI (reference sequence). V gave up 2 bases and J gave up 7 bases, with 8 bases separating them. This CDR3 has 12 residues. Written as DNA, the CDR3 is TGTGCCAGCAGTTACCTGGGGGATGAAGCTTTCTTT. It specifies CASSYLGDEAFF.

As for this clone: The identical CDR3 is also encoded by other nucleotide sequences in the sample. The chain employs TRBV27 and TRBJ2-7; 10 bases are a match to TRBD2. This CDR3 has 13 residues. V shed 8 bases, J shed 5 bases, and the junction held 6 bases outside the gene matches. Germline V lookup: CDR1 MNHEY, CDR2 SMNVEV (reference sequence). The CDR3 here is CASSGLAGDEQYF. Written as DNA, the CDR3 is TGTGCCAGCTCGGGGCTAGCGGGGGACGAGCAGTACTTC.

J is TRBJ2-4 and V is TRBV7-9; D is tentatively TRBD1 or TRBD2 (5 bases each). Germline-derived CDR1 and CDR2 are SEHNR and FQNEAQ (reference sequence). V lost 2 bases, J lost 2 bases, and 10 bases lay in between. The CDR3 is 15 residues long. The CDR3 reads CASSLSRDPKNIQYF. The CDR3 nucleotides read TGTGCCAGCAGCTTAAGCAGGGACCCCAAAAACATTCAGTACTTC.

This clone was seen once. The rearrangement uses TRBV19 and TRBJ1-2; D ambiguous. The germline V and J ends were trimmed by 5 bases and 4 bases, with 14 bases remaining between them. The CDR3 has 14 amino acids. Per the germline V gene, CDR1 is LNHDA and CDR2 is SQIVND (reference sequence). The CDR3 region is CASSPGTSSYGYTF. CDR3 nucleotide sequence: TGTGCCAGTAGTCCGGGCACATCGTCCTATGGCTACACCTTC.

CDR3 nucleotides: TGTGCCAGCAGCGTAGCGGCAGAGGGGACCCAGTACTTC. Amino acids: CASSVAAEGTQYF. V gene TRBV9 combines with J gene TRBJ2-5; D is perhaps TRBD2 (5 bases). The CDR3 is 13 residues long. Germline CDR1 and CDR2: SGDLS and YYNGEE. V gave up 0 bases and J gave up 7 bases, with 10 bases separating them. Looking up the rest from reference TRBV9 and TRBJ2-5 gives the full variable domain: DSGVTQTPKHLITATGQRVTLRCSPRSGDLSVYWYQQSLDQGLQFLIQYYNGEERAKGNILERFSAQQFPDLHSELNLSSLELGDSALYFCASSVAAEGTQYFGPGTRLLVL.

V is TRBV6-1 and J is TRBJ2-7; the match to TRBD1 covers 9 bases. This CDR3 is 16 amino acids long. After removal of 0 bases from V and 0 bases from J, the junction contained 3 bases not matched to a gene. In germline, CDR1 is MNHNS, CDR2 SASEGT. CDR3 DNA sequence: TGTGCCAGCAGTGAAGCACAGGGGGCGGGCTCCTACGAGCAGTACTTC. It translates to CASSEAQGAGSYEQYF.

In this sample, this clone turned up once. The rearrangement joins TRBV4-1 to TRBJ2-3, with D tentatively TRBD1 or TRBD2 (6 bases each). Germline CDR1 MGHRA, CDR2 YSYEKL. The length of the CDR3 is 19 residues. V was shortened by 0 bases and J by 2 bases, with 21 bases between the two germline ends. DNA for the CDR3: TGCGCCAGCAGCCAAGATAACGGGTGGAGGGCAGGGGCCACAGATACGCAGTATTTT. Residues: CASSQDNGWRAGATDTQYF.

The V and J genes are TRBV6-6 and TRBJ1-3; D uncertain. Germline assignment: CDR1 MNHNY and CDR2 SVGAGI (reference sequence). V was trimmed by 4 bases and J by 0 bases, leaving 4 bases between them. This CDR3 has 13 residues. CDR3 DNA sequence: TGTGCCAGCAGTTCAACCTCTGGAAACACCATATATTTT. This encodes CASSSTSGNTIYF.

The V gene is TRBV11-3, the J gene TRBJ2-7; 7 nucleotides align to TRBD1. The germline V gene encodes CDR1 SGHNT and CDR2 YENEEA. The V and J ends lost 1 base and 3 bases, in that order; junction bases with no gene match: 9. This CDR3 is 16 amino acids long. The CDR3 bases are TGTGCCAGCAGCTTAGCTGGGAGACAGGGTGACTACGAGCAGTACTTC. Translated, it gives CASSLAGRQGDYEQYF. Full variable domain (rest looked up from reference TRBV11-3 and TRBJ2-7): EAGVVQSPRYKIIEKKQPVAFWCNPISGHNTLYWYLQNLGQGPELLIRYENEEAVDDSQLPKDRFSAERLKGVDSTLKIQPAELGDSAVYLCASSLAGRQGDYEQYFGPGTRLTVT.

This chain uses TRBV5-1 with TRBJ2-5, with a weak D call TRBD1 (6 bases). CDR1 and CDR2 (germline): SGHRS, YFSETQ. This CDR3 contains 15 residues. Trimming cost V 0 bases and J 4 bases, with 13 bases left between them. The CDR3 nucleotides are TGCGCCAGCAGCTTGGATTTTTCACAGGGAGAGACCCAGTACTTC. Amino acid sequence: CASSLDFSQGETQYF.

The J gene is TRBJ2-4, the V gene TRBV4-1; D call uncertain. V was clipped by 0 bases and J by 0 bases, with 12 bases between them. CDR3 size: 17 residues. CDR1 MGHRA and CDR2 YSYEKL come from the germline V gene. The chain's CDR3 is CASSQDGSGVAKNIQYF. The CDR3 bases are TGCGCCAGCAGCCAAGATGGGTCAGGAGTAGCCAAAAACATTCAGTACTTC.

This sequence joins TRBV14 and TRBJ2-7; no clear D gene. The CDR3 totals 14 residues. Germline lookup yields CDR1 SGHDN and CDR2 FVKESK. Trimming pared 5 bases from V and 6 bases from J, leaving 17 bases between. CDR3 nucleotide sequence: TGTGCCAGCAGCATGGGGATTCGGTCGTCCGAGCAGTACTTC. Its translation is CASSMGIRSSEQYF. The full variable domain, in which reference TRBV14 and TRBJ2-7 provide the parts outside the CDR3, is EAGVTQFPSHSVIEKGQTVTLRCDPISGHDNLYWYRRVMGKEIKFLLHFVKESKQDESGMPNNRFLAERTGGTYSTLKVQPAELEDSGVYFCASSMGIRSSEQYFGPGTRLTVT.

The chain recombines TRBV5-1 with TRBJ1-5, with 7 bases lining up with TRBD1. Germline-derived CDR1 and CDR2 are SGHRS and YFSETQ. CDR3 length: 14 amino acids. Trimming took 2 bases from V and 6 from J; bases not matched to a gene: 5. As DNA, the CDR3 is TGCGCCAGCAGCTTCTCAGGGGGAGGTCAGCCCCAGCATTTT. Amino acids: CASSFSGGGQPQHF. The whole variable domain, filled in from reference TRBV5-1 and TRBJ1-5, reads KAGVTQTPRYLIKTRGQQVTLSCSPISGHRSVSWYQQTPGQGLQFLFEYFSETQRNKGNFPGRFSGRQFSNSRSEMNVSTLELGDSALYLCASSFSGGGQPQHFGDGTRLSIL.

The chain has TRBV27 and TRBJ2-7, with 7 positions matching TRBD1. CDR3 length equals 13 residues. The germline gives CDR1 MNHEY, CDR2 SMNVEV (reference sequence). The V gene end was trimmed by 3 bases and the J gene end by 4 bases; junction bases not matched to a gene: 3. The CDR3 DNA follows: TGTGCCAGCAGTTTCAGGGGGAGATACGAGCAGTACTTC. Translating it yields CASSFRGRYEQYF.